A single sample is the source of the 21 T cell receptor beta chains below, sequenced in a study of OX40 agonist ivuxolimab in advanced cancers. Data came from immunoSEQ multiplex PCR; TCRdb stores just in-frame clones and leaves some out. The sample comprises around 80,000 clones, around 87% of which are singletons, and roughly 2.5% rests with the top ten. The sequenced sample was CD4+ or CD8+ T cells sorted from blood, obtained in a trial of the OX40 agonist ivuxolimab. Source of these receptors: an adult with an advanced solid tumor such as melanoma, head and neck, liver or kidney cancer.

The V and J genes are TRBV18 and TRBJ1-4; D possibly corresponds to TRBD1 (6 bases). Trimming cost V 3 bases and J 8 bases, with 13 bases left between them. Looked up from germline, CDR1 is KGHSH and CDR2 is LQKENI. This CDR3 is built from 14 residues. CDR3 nucleotide sequence: TGTGCCAGCTCACCCACGACAGGCCCAGAAAAACTGTTTTTT. Translation: CASSPTTGPEKLFF.

The chain combines TRBV7-2 with TRBJ1-1; 7 bases match TRBD1. The CDR3 is 15 amino acids. V shed 1 base, J shed 6 bases, and the junction held 8 bases outside the gene matches. Germline V CDR1 and CDR2: SGHTA, FQGNSA. This chain's CDR3 is CASSLEGAGLAEAFF. As DNA, the CDR3 is TGTGCCAGCAGCTTAGAGGGGGCTGGGTTGGCTGAAGCTTTCTTT.

V and J are TRBV5-4 and TRBJ2-2; the D is unclear. V lost 1 base to trimming and J lost 5 bases, with 15 bases between them. The length of the CDR3 is 16 residues. Germline assignment: CDR1 SGHNT and CDR2 YYREEE (reference sequence). CDR3 in DNA: TGTGCCAGCAGCTTGTCTCTGCAGGTTGAGACCGGGGAGCTGTTTTTT. It is translated as CASSLSLQVETGELFF.

V and J are TRBV5-8 and TRBJ1-5, with no clear D. This CDR3 has 12 amino acids. With 5 bases removed from V and 6 bases from J, the gap between germline ends came to 9 bases. CDR1 is SGHTS, CDR2 YDEGEE, per germline. In nucleotides, the CDR3 is TGTGCCAGCAGAGAGAGCGCTCAGCCCCAGCATTTT. Translating gives CASRESAQPQHF.

CDR3 region: CASSGTSGGATLFF. The CDR3 DNA reads TGTGCCAGCAGCGGGACTAGCGGGGGGGCGACCCTGTTTTTT. The rearrangement joins TRBV4-2 to TRBJ2-2, with TRBD2 matching 16 bases. The CDR3 runs to 14 residues. Germline CDR1 reads LGHNA; CDR2 reads YNFKEQ. The V gene end was trimmed by 5 bases and the J gene end by 14 bases; junction bases not matched to a gene: 5.

The rearrangement joins TRBV27 to TRBJ1-1, with no clear D. V was clipped by 6 bases and J by 0 bases, with 8 bases between them. Germline CDR1 MNHEY, CDR2 SMNVEV (reference sequence). The CDR3 sequence is 13 residues long. CDR3 amino acids: CASSPQLNTEAFF. For the CDR3, the DNA is TGTGCCAGCAGCCCCCAGTTGAACACTGAAGCTTTCTTT.

The chain is built from TRBV6-5 and TRBJ2-2; 9 nucleotides match TRBD2. J was trimmed by 4 bases and V by 11 bases; bases with no gene match: 11. Germline values: CDR1 MNHEY, CDR2 SVGAGI. CDR3 length: 15 amino acids. The CDR3 region is CASGAGGRSTGELFF. CDR3 sequence (DNA): TGTGCCTCTGGGGCGGGGGGGCGTAGCACCGGGGAGCTGTTTTTT.

This sequence joins TRBV29-1 and TRBJ1-1, with 8 bases matching TRBD1. There are 12 residues in the CDR3. Germline lookup yields CDR1 SQVTM and CDR2 ANQGSEA. V lost 2 bases, J lost 9 bases, and 5 bases stayed unmatched. CDR3 region: CSVEKARGQAFF. Here the CDR3 DNA reads TGCAGCGTTGAAAAGGCCAGGGGGCAAGCTTTCTTT.

The chain links TRBV28 to TRBJ1-4, with 10 bases matching TRBD1. CDR1 and CDR2 (germline): MDHEN, SYDVKM. After removal of 6 bases from V and 8 bases from J, the junction contained 9 bases not matched to a gene. The CDR3 runs to 15 residues. The CDR3 DNA reads TGTGCCAGCAGCTTGACCGGGACAGGGGAAGAAAAACTGTTTTTT. Translation: CASSLTGTGEEKLFF.

This clone showed up just a few times. The chain is built from TRBV4-3 and TRBJ2-2; D may match TRBD1 or TRBD2 (5 bases each). The CDR3 contains 17 residues. Trimming took off 3 bases at V and 6 bases at J, with 20 bases between the two ends. CDR1 is LGHNA and CDR2 is YSLEER in the germline V gene. CDR3 in DNA: TGCGCCAGCAGCCATCTCCAGGGTATTGGTAGCGCCGGGGAGCTGTTTTTT. The encoded protein is CASSHLQGIGSAGELFF.

The V call is TRBV6-1, the J call TRBJ2-7; possibly TRBD2 for D (7 bases). Germline lookup yields CDR1 MNHNS and CDR2 SASEGT. The ends were cut back, 7 bases at V and 4 bases at J, with 17 bases in the middle. The CDR3 totals 14 residues. CDR3 sequence: CASKTAGAPYEQYF. CDR3 DNA: TGTGCCAGCAAAACTGCGGGGGCCCCTTACGAGCAGTACTTC.

The genes are TRBV6-5 and TRBJ2-5; no reliable D call. Germline loops: CDR1 MNHEY, CDR2 SVGAGI. The germline V and J ends were trimmed by 0 bases and 1 base, with 6 bases remaining between them. The CDR3 extends over 14 amino acids. CDR3 sequence (DNA): TGTGCCAGCAGTTACTCGCCGAGCCAAGAGACCCAGTACTTC. Translation: CASSYSPSQETQYF.

The CDR3 protein is CASREGGTGGNNEQFF. As DNA, the CDR3 is TGTGCCAGCAGGGAAGGGGGGACAGGGGGAAACAATGAGCAGTTCTTC. The chain uses TRBV28 and TRBJ2-1; 11 nucleotides line up with TRBD1. The CDR3 has 16 residues. V gave up 6 bases and J gave up 5 bases; unmatched junction bases: 9. Germline CDR1 is MDHEN and CDR2 is SYDVKM.

The count of this clone is one. The chain combines TRBV10-3 with TRBJ1-1; D is uncertain. Deletions cut 10 bases from V and 4 bases from J, with 16 bases between. This CDR3 comprises 13 residues. CDR1 and CDR2 (germline): ENHRY, SYGVKD. CDR3 sequence reads: CATTSPSSTEAFF. The CDR3 DNA is TGTGCCACCACCTCGCCGAGTTCCACTGAAGCTTTCTTT.

The chain carries TRBV5-8 and TRBJ1-5; weak D call: TRBD1 (6 bases). Germline V CDR1 and CDR2: SGHTS, YDEGEE. The CDR3 spans 13 residues. The V and J ends lost 3 bases and 4 bases respectively, with 8 bases between them. The CDR3 DNA is TGTGCCAGCAGCTCCGACAGGAATCAGCCCCAGCATTTT. It encodes CASSSDRNQPQHF.

The chain combines TRBV28 with TRBJ1-5; unclear D gene. Deletions cut 5 bases from V and 5 bases from J, with 19 bases between. This CDR3 has 16 residues. Per the germline V gene, CDR1 is MDHEN and CDR2 is SYDVKM. Here the CDR3 DNA reads TGTGCCAGCAGTCCTGACCCAGTTCGACTCCATCAGCCCCAGCATTTT. Amino acid sequence: CASSPDPVRLHQPQHF.

The rearrangement joins TRBV6-5 to TRBJ1-1, with 9 bases lining up with TRBD1. The trim removed 6 bases at V and 5 bases at J, leaving 7 bases unmatched. CDR1 MNHEY and CDR2 SVGAGI come from the germline V gene. The CDR3 is 14 residues long. CDR3 amino acids: CASRDRGASTEAFF. CDR3 in DNA: TGTGCCAGCAGGGACAGGGGTGCTTCGACTGAAGCTTTCTTT.

This clone turned up a few times. J is TRBJ1-5 and V is TRBV28, with 8 bases fitting TRBD1. In germline, CDR1 is MDHEN, CDR2 SYDVKM. Losses at the gene ends were 6 bases for V and 6 bases for J; bases not matched to a gene: 7. The CDR3 runs to 14 residues. Here the CDR3 DNA reads TGTGCCAGCAGAGGGACAGGCGAGGGTCAGCCCCAGCATTTT. This encodes CASRGTGEGQPQHF.

The chain carries TRBV6-6 and TRBJ1-6; weak D call: TRBD1 (6 bases). Germline V CDR1 and CDR2: MNHNY, SVGAGI (reference sequence). Trimming took 2 bases from V and 10 from J, leaving 18 bases between them. The CDR3 is made up of 16 amino acids. CDR3 sequence reads: CASSYIPHREGSPLHF. DNA of the CDR3: TGTGCCAGCAGTTACATCCCGCACAGGGAGGGCTCACCCCTCCACTTT.

This clone was observed once. The rearrangement joins TRBV6-1 to TRBJ2-5, with a weak D call TRBD2 (5 bases). Per germline, CDR1 MNHNS and CDR2 SASEGT. CDR3 length: 15 residues. Deletions cut 4 bases from V and 4 bases from J, with 16 bases between. CDR3 coding DNA: TGTGCCAGCAGTGTGAGTCGGGGTGGGCGAGAGACCCAGTACTTC. It is translated as CASSVSRGGRETQYF.

V is TRBV5-5 and J is TRBJ2-5; D not resolved. Germline V lookup: CDR1 SGHKS, CDR2 YYEKEE (reference sequence). The CDR3 runs 14 residues. V shed 0 bases and J shed 1 base, with 7 bases lying between them. CDR3: CASSLGQIQETQYF. DNA for the CDR3: TGTGCCAGCAGCTTGGGTCAAATCCAAGAGACCCAGTACTTC.